These 23 T cell receptor beta chains share one sample of origin, sequenced in a study of regulatory T cells in long-lasting Graves disease. To make TCR beta libraries, researchers used iRepertoire HTBI primers and Arm-PCR of CDR3 regions. MiXCR, applied by TCRdb to the multiplex PCR reads, yields one record per CDR3 protein. The sample lists fewer than 450,000 distinct CDR3 sequences, 15% occurring once. Regarding time point: newly diagnosed GD, antithyroid drugs for less than 3 months. TCR sequences were obtained from RNA taken from PBMCs. This same sample was also taken into another study, of T cells in Graves' hyperthyroidism and ophthalmopathy.

Sequences were derived from peripheral blood mononuclear cells (PBMCs), sampled at new diagnosis, from a patient treated with antithyroid drugs. The origin of the receptors is a woman aged 40 to 49 with Graves disease.

There are a few counts of this clonotype. The J gene is TRBJ2-7, the V gene TRBV27, with TRBD1 matching 7 bases. V lost 3 bases to trimming and J lost 4 bases; unmatched junction nucleotides: 15. CDR1 MNHEY and CDR2 SMNVEV come from the germline V gene (reference sequence). The CDR3 runs to 17 residues. CDR3 amino acids: CASSFESLGTASYEQYF. For the CDR3, the DNA is TGTGCCAGCAGTTTTGAGTCTCTCGGGACAGCTTCGTACGAGCAGTACTTC.

As regards this clonotype: This could be a read error, since a much larger clone is one nucleotide away. The chain is built from TRBV7-9 and TRBJ2-5, with D unclear. The CDR3 is made up of 14 amino acids. Germline loops: CDR1 SEHNR, CDR2 FQNEAQ (reference sequence). The CDR3 DNA sequence: TGTGCCGGCAGCTTAGTAACTGGGTCGGGGACCCAGTACTTC. Its translation is CAGSLVTGSGTQYF.

In this sample, this clonotype turned up many times. The CDR3 is CASSLRLEVDTQYF. The CDR3 coding sequence is TGTGCCAGCAGCTTAAGACTAGAGGTAGATACGCAGTATTTT. V is TRBV11-2 and J is TRBJ2-3; D possibly corresponds to TRBD2 (6 bases). CDR1 and CDR2 (germline): SGHAT, FQNNGV. The CDR3 has 14 residues. V was clipped by 2 bases and J by 5 bases, with 11 bases between them. Filled out from reference TRBV11-2 and TRBJ2-3, the complete variable domain reads EAGVAQSPRYKIIEKRQSVAFWCNPISGHATLYWYQQILGQGPKLLIQFQNNGVVDDSQLPKDRFSAERLKGVDSTLKIQPAKLEDSAVYLCASSLRLEVDTQYFGPGTRLTVL.

This clonotype was seen repeatedly, ten times or more. The chain uses TRBV6-2 or TRBV6-3 and TRBJ2-3; tentative D call: TRBD2 (7 bases). This CDR3 spans 15 amino acids. Per germline, CDR1 MNHEY and CDR2 SVGEGT. V lost 6 bases to trimming and J lost 0 bases, with 13 bases between them. CDR3 amino acids: CASSPEGGSTDTQYF. As DNA, the CDR3 is TGTGCCAGCAGCCCCGAGGGGGGGAGCACAGATACGCAGTATTTT.

The genes are TRBV7-9 and TRBJ2-3; D is undetermined. V lost 1 base and J 0 bases, leaving 11 bases between the germline ends. The CDR3 loop spans 16 amino acids. The germline CDR1 and CDR2 sequences are SEHNR and FQNEAQ (reference sequence). In DNA form, the CDR3 reads TGTGCCAGCAGCTTAGTAAGGGCAGAGAGCACAGATACGCAGTATTTT. It specifies CASSLVRAESTDTQYF.

This clonotype has only one observation. A far larger clone is one base from this, pointing to a likely read error. V gene TRBV6-2 or TRBV6-3 combines with J gene TRBJ2-1; 13 positions match TRBD2. V was pared by 5 bases and J by 9 bases, with 10 bases of the junction left unmatched. This CDR3 comprises 16 residues. Germline assignment: CDR1 MNHEY and CDR2 SVGEGT. The CDR3, as DNA: TGTGCCAGCAGTGAGGGACTAGCGGGAAGTGGGGGTGAGCAGTTCTTC. This translates into CASSEGLAGSGGEQFF.

This clonotype has a count of ten or more. The V gene is TRBV5-1, the J gene TRBJ1-1, with D possibly being TRBD1 (5 bases). Germline loops: CDR1 SGHRS, CDR2 YFSETQ. V dropped 0 bases and J dropped 1 base, with 10 bases sitting between them. CDR3 length equals 15 residues. CDR3 region: CASSLGRQGNTEAFF. The DNA of the CDR3 is TGCGCCAGCAGCTTGGGTAGGCAGGGGAACACTGAAGCTTTCTTT.

This clonotype has just a few counts. J is TRBJ1-4 and V is TRBV10-3; a weak D match, TRBD1 (5 bases). The V gene's germline CDR1 is ENHRY and CDR2 SYGVKD. This CDR3 comprises 13 residues. V lost 5 bases and J 3 bases, leaving 7 bases between the germline ends. CDR3 nucleotide sequence: TGTGCCATCAGTTTGGGGGCTAATGAAAAACTGTTTTTT. Protein sequence: CAISLGANEKLFF.

Comments on this clonotype: At one boundary the junction diverges from the germline segment, which might be a read error. The rearrangement uses TRBV28 and TRBJ2-7; maybe TRBD2 (5 bases). Germline V CDR1 and CDR2: MDHEN, SYDVKM. This CDR3 region has 17 residues. CDR3 DNA sequence: TGTGCCGGCAGTTCCGGAAATACTAGGAGCCCTTACTACGAGCAGTACTTC. As protein: CAGSSGNTRSPYYEQYF. The variable domain in full, with the rest retrieved from reference TRBV28 and TRBJ2-7, is DVKVTQSSRYLVKRTGEKVFLECVQDMDHENMFWYRQDPGLGLRLIYFSYDVKMKEKGDIPEGYSVSREKKERFSLILESASTNQTSMYLCAGSSGNTRSPYYEQYFGPGTRLTVT.

The rearrangement uses TRBV7-3 and TRBJ1-1, with TRBD1 as a possible D gene (5 bases). This CDR3 comprises 14 residues. CDR1 SGHTA and CDR2 FQGTGA come from the germline V gene. Trimming cost V 2 bases and J 3 bases, with 10 bases left between them. CDR3 sequence (DNA): TGTGCCAGCAGCTTATGGGACCGAGACACTGAAGCTTTCTTT. This encodes CASSLWDRDTEAFF.

This clonotype has at least ten counts. This chain links TRBV2 with TRBJ2-4; 9 nucleotides agree with TRBD1. The CDR3 is 16 residues long. Germline V CDR1 and CDR2: SNHLY, FYNNEI. V dropped 3 bases and J dropped 7; count of bases not matched to a gene: 10. The CDR3 sequence is CASSDPDRGFRNIQYF. The DNA of the CDR3 is TGTGCCAGCAGTGATCCGGACAGGGGATTTAGGAACATTCAGTACTTC.

The chain has TRBV20-1 and TRBJ2-4, with 12 bases aligning to TRBD1. The length of the CDR3 is 18 residues. Germline CDR1 reads DFQATT; CDR2 reads SNEGSKA (reference sequence). V lost 5 bases to trimming and J lost 3 bases; unmatched junction nucleotides: 14. The CDR3 DNA reads TGCAGTGCTGCAACCGGGACAGGGGGCTATCGTGGCAAAAACATTCAGTACTTC. It yields the protein CSAATGTGGYRGKNIQYF.

This clonotype was seen many times. The gene calls are TRBV7-9 and TRBJ1-3; D gene unclear. The CDR3 contains 17 residues. V was pared by 6 bases and J by 2 bases, with 20 bases between. Germline CDR1 reads SEHNR; CDR2 reads FQNEAQ (reference sequence). The chain's CDR3 is CASSSELRAVAGNTIYF. Written as DNA, the CDR3 is TGTGCCAGCAGTTCAGAACTTAGAGCGGTCGCTGGAAACACCATATATTTT. The whole variable domain, remainder taken from reference TRBV7-9 and TRBJ1-3, is DTGVSQNPRHKITKRGQNVTFRCDPISEHNRLYWYRQTLGQGPEFLTYFQNEAQLEKSRLLSDRFSAERPKGSFSTLEIQRTEQGDSAMYLCASSSELRAVAGNTIYFGEGSWLTVV.

A single count supports this clonotype. This chain joins TRBV27 and TRBJ1-6, with a tentative D call TRBD1 (5 bases). Germline V gene lookup returns CDR1 MNHEY and CDR2 SMNVEV (reference sequence). V lost 4 bases to trimming and J lost 7 bases, with 20 bases between them. The CDR3 loop spans 17 amino acids. In DNA form, the CDR3 reads TGTGCCAGCAGTTCCCGTCGGGGGGGACTACAGAATTCACCCCTCCACTTT. Protein product: CASSSRRGGLQNSPLHF.

This clonotype was recorded many times. The chain has TRBV5-4 and TRBJ2-1; D unclear. Germline CDR1 SGHNT, CDR2 YYREEE (reference sequence). CDR3 length: 16 amino acids. Trimming removed 0 bases at V and 3 bases at J, with 13 bases between. For the CDR3, the DNA is TGTGCCAGCAGCTTGGCCAAGGGATTTGGCTACAATGAGCAGTTCTTC. Translation: CASSLAKGFGYNEQFF. Full variable domain (rest looked up from reference TRBV5-4 and TRBJ2-1): ETGVTQSPTHLIKTRGQQVTLRCSSQSGHNTVSWYQQALGQGPQFIFQYYREEENGRGNFPPRFSGLQFPNYSSELNVNALELDDSALYLCASSLAKGFGYNEQFFGPGTRLTVL.

There are many counts of this clonotype. The J gene is TRBJ1-6, the V gene TRBV7-2; 8 bases agree with TRBD1. The CDR3 spans 14 residues. The V and J ends lost 4 bases and 8 bases, in that order; junction bases with no gene match: 4. Germline CDR1 and CDR2: SGHTA and FQGNSA. The CDR3 coding sequence is TGTGCCAGCAGCTCCGGACAGGGTCATTCACCCCTCCACTTT. This codes for CASSSGQGHSPLHF.

Only a few counts were recorded for this clonotype. The CDR3 loop reads CASSLDPNYNEQFF. In nucleotides, the CDR3 is TGTGCCAGCAGCTTAGACCCAAACTACAATGAGCAGTTCTTC. The chain couples TRBV7-6 to TRBJ2-1, with D unclear. Trimming left V 1 base short and J 3 bases short, with 7 bases between. Germline CDR1 reads SGHVS; CDR2 reads FNYEAQ. The CDR3 is made up of 14 amino acids.

This clonotype was seen repeatedly, ten times or more. The chain links TRBV4-2 to TRBJ2-5; 7 bases line up with TRBD2. The CDR3 covers 14 residues. Germline CDR1 LGHNA, CDR2 YNFKEQ. Unmatched junction bases numbered 3, after V lost 1 base and J lost 4 bases. The CDR3 DNA follows: TGTGCCAGCAGCCAAGTAGGCGGGAGAGAGACCCAGTACTTC. It yields the protein CASSQVGGRETQYF.

This clonotype was detected many times. The chain combines TRBV27 with TRBJ2-2; 8 bases are shared with TRBD1. The CDR3 runs 15 residues. With 6 bases clipped from V and 9 bases from J, the junction kept 12 bases outside the gene matches. CDR1 is MNHEY, CDR2 SMNVEV, per germline (reference sequence). This CDR3 is CASSRGQGGIWELFF. As DNA, the CDR3 is TGTGCCAGCAGCCGCGGACAGGGAGGTATTTGGGAGCTGTTTTTT.

In its sample, this clonotype was seen many times. The chain links TRBV7-9 to TRBJ2-2, with 10 bases that match TRBD2. Germline CDR1 and CDR2: SEHNR and FQNEAQ (reference sequence). This CDR3 spans 16 amino acids. V lost 2 bases, J lost 6 bases, and 6 bases stayed unmatched. Written as DNA, the CDR3 is TGTGCCAGCAGCTTAAGGCTAGCGGGAGAGGCCGGGGAGCTGTTTTTT. This sequence encodes CASSLRLAGEAGELFF.

V is TRBV30 and J is TRBJ1-1; 8 nucleotides match TRBD1. The length of the CDR3 is 14 residues. The germline gives CDR1 GTSNPN, CDR2 SVGIG (reference sequence). The J segment lost 3 bases and the V segment lost 4 bases, leaving 7 bases of the junction unmatched. Written as DNA, the CDR3 is TGTGCCTGGACCTCCACAGGGGGTTACACTGAAGCTTTCTTT. Translating it yields CAWTSTGGYTEAFF.

This clonotype came up many times. The J gene is TRBJ2-3, the V gene TRBV19; D possibly corresponds to TRBD2 (6 bases). CDR1 and CDR2 (germline): LNHDA, SQIVND (reference sequence). The CDR3 runs 15 residues. V lost 5 bases to trimming and J lost 2 bases, with 14 bases between them. This chain's CDR3 is CASSSRDSPTDTQYF. The CDR3, as DNA: TGTGCCAGTAGTTCGCGGGATTCCCCCACAGATACGCAGTATTTT.

There are many counts of this clonotype. The chain links TRBV6-2 or TRBV6-3 to TRBJ2-5; D is undetermined. The CDR3 covers 14 residues. Trimming took off 5 bases at V and 1 base at J, with 11 bases between the two ends. In germline, CDR1 is MNHEY, CDR2 SVGEGT. CDR3 sequence (DNA): TGTGCCAGCAGTCCCGTGTCGGGCCAAGAGACCCAGTACTTC. This codes for CASSPVSGQETQYF.